The clone carrying this T cell receptor (beta chain) was recorded a few times. The data belong to a study of T-cell reconstitution after alpha-beta-depleted transplantation in children. V was cut by 6 bases and J by 2 bases, with 16 bases left in between. The CDR3 spans 15 residues. In germline, CDR1 is SNHLY, CDR2 FYNNEI. Using unique molecular identifiers, the investigators prepared the TCRbeta library. TCRdb re-called the PCR reads with MiXCR, one entry per CDR3 protein. The profile shows hundreds of thousands of distinct CDR3 sequences, 15% to 20% of them singletons. The TCR sequence derives from a male patient between 10 and 17 years old who had a stem cell transplant for acute lymphoblastic leukemia, so the T cells may come from the graft donor. V gene TRBV2 combines with J gene TRBJ2-5, with D possibly being TRBD1 (6 bases). The sequencing here drew on PBMCs, mostly from graft donor cells, taken 360 days after TCRalphabeta/CD19-depleted stem cell transplant. In nucleotides, the CDR3 is TGTGCCAGCAGGGAACAGGGCCTATCTCAAGAGACCCAGTACTTC. Protein product: CASREQGLSQETQYF.